This T cell receptor beta chain was profiled in a study of T cell responses to AZD1222 COVID-19 vaccine. The data were produced by immunoSEQ multiplex PCR, yet TCRdb's version contains in-frame clones alone and is incomplete. The sample has approximately 79,000 clones, under 90% seen once. In germline, CDR1 is SGDLS, CDR2 YYNGEE. The CDR3 contains 14 residues. The V and J ends lost 0 bases and 3 bases, in that order; junction bases with no gene match: 1. Overall study results and limits: Clonal diversity was possibly underestimated; the donors were predominantly white British and more often female. With dominance at 160-218 and 743-854, vaccine-associated CD4 TCRs spanned spike.

This clone was seen only once. The antigen is unknown. Sequences were derived from peripheral blood, sampled 28 days after the second AZD1222 dose. V usage is TRBV9 and J usage is TRBJ2-7; 9 bases line up with TRBD2. The receptor's source is an adult who received the AZD1222 COVID-19 vaccine. The DNA for the CDR3 is TGTGCCAGCAGCGTAGAAGCGGGAGGCTACGAGCAGTACTTC. Translating gives CASSVEAGGYEQYF.